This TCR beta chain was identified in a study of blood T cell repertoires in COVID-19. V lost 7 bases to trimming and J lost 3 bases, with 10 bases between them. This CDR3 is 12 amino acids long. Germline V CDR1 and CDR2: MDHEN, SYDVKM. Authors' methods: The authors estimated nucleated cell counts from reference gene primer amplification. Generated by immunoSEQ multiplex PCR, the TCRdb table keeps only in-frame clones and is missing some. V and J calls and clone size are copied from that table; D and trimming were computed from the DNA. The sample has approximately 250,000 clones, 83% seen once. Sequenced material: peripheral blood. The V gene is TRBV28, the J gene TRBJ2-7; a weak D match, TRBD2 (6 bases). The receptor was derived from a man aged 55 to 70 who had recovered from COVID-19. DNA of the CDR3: TGTGCCAGCAAGCCGGGAGACTACGAGCAGTACTTC. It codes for CASKPGDYEQYF. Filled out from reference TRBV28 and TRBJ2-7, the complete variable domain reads DVKVTQSSRYLVKRTGEKVFLECVQDMDHENMFWYRQDPGLGLRLIYFSYDVKMKEKGDIPEGYSVSREKKERFSLILESASTNQTSMYLCASKPGDYEQYFGPGTRLTVT.